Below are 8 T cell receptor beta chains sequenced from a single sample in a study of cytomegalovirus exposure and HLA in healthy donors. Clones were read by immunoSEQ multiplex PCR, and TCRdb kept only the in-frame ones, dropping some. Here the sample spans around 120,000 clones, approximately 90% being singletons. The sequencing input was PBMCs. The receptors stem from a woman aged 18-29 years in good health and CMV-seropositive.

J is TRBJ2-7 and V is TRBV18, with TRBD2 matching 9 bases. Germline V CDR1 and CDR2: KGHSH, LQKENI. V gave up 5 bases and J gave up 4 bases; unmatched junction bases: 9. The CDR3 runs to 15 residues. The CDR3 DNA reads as TGTGCCAGCTCATTCCCGATAGCGGGAGTGTACGAGCAGTACTTC. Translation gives CASSFPIAGVYEQYF.

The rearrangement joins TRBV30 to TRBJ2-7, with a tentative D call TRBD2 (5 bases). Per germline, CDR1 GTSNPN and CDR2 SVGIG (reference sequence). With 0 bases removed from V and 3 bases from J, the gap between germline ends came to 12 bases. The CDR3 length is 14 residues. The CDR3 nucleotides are TGTGCCTGGAGTGTCGGAGGTTACTACTACGAGCAGTACTTC. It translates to CAWSVGGYYYEQYF.

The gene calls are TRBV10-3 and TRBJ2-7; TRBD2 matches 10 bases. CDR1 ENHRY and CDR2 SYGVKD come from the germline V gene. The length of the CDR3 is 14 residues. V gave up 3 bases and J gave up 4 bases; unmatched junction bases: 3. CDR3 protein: CAISDGTSAYEQYF. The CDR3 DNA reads TGTGCCATCAGTGACGGGACTAGCGCATACGAGCAGTACTTC.

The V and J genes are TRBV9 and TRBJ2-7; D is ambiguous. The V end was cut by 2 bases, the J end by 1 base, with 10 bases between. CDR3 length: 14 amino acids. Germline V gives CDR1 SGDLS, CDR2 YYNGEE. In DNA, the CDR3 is TGTGCCAGCAGCGTGGCAGACACATCCTACGAGCAGTACTTC. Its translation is CASSVADTSYEQYF. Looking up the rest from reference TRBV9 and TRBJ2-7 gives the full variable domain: DSGVTQTPKHLITATGQRVTLRCSPRSGDLSVYWYQQSLDQGLQFLIQYYNGEERAKGNILERFSAQQFPDLHSELNLSSLELGDSALYFCASSVADTSYEQYFGPGTRLTVT.

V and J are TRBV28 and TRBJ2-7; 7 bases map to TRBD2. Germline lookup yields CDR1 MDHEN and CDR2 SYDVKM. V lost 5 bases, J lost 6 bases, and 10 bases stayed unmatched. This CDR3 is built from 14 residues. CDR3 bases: TGTGCCAGCAGTGCGGCTAGCGGAGTTGGCGAGCAGTACTTC. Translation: CASSAASGVGEQYF.

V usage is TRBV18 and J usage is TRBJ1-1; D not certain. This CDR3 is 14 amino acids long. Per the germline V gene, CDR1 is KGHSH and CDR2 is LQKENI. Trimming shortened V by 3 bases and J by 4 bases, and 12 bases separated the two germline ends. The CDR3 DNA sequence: TGTGCCAGCTCACCCGGCGGGGAAGGCACTGAAGCTTTCTTT. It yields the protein CASSPGGEGTEAFF.

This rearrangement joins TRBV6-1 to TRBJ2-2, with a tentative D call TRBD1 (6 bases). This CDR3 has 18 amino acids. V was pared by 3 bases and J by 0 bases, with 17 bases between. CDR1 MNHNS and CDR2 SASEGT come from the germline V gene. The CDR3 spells CASSEGQKKFTNTGELFF. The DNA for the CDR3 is TGTGCCAGCAGTGAGGGACAAAAGAAATTTACGAACACCGGGGAGCTGTTTTTT.

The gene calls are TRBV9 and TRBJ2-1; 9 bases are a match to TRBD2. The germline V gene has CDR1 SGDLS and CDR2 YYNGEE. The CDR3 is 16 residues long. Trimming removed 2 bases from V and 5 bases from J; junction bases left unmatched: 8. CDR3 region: CASSVSGGRADNEQFF. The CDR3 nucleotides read TGTGCCAGCAGCGTTTCAGGCGGGAGGGCGGACAATGAGCAGTTCTTC.